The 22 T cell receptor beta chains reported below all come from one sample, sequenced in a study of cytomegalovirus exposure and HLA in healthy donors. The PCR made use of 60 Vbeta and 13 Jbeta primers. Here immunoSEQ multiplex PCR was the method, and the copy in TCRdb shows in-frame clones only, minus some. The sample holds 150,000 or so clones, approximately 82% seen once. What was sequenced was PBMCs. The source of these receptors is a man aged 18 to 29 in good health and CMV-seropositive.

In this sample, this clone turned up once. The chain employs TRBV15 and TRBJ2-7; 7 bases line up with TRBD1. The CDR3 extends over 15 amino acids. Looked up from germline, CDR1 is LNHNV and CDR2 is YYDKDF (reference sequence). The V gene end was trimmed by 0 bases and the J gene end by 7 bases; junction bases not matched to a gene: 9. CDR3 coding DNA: TGTGCCACCAGCAGAGAAGGACAGGTGCGGCAAGAGCAGTACTTC. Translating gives CATSREGQVRQEQYF.

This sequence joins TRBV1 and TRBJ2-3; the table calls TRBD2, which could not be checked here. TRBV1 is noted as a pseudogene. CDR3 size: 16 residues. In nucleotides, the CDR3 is TGCACCAGCAGCGCGCGGACTAGCGGCCTCACAGATACGCAGTATTTT. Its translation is CTSSARTSGLTDTQYF.

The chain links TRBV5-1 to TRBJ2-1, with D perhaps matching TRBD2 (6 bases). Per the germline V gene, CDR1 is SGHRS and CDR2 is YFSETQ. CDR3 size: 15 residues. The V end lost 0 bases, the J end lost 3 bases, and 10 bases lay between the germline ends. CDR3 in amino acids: CASSLGGTDYNEQFF. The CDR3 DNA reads TGCGCCAGCAGCTTGGGGGGGACTGACTACAATGAGCAGTTCTTC. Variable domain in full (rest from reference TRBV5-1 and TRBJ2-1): KAGVTQTPRYLIKTRGQQVTLSCSPISGHRSVSWYQQTPGQGLQFLFEYFSETQRNKGNFPGRFSGRQFSNSRSEMNVSTLELGDSALYLCASSLGGTDYNEQFFGPGTRLTVL.

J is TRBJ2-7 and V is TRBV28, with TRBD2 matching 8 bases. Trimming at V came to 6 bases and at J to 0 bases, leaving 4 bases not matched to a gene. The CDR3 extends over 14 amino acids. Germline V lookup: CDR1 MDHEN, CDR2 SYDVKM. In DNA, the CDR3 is TGTGCCAGCAGCTCACTAGCGGACTCCTACGAGCAGTACTTC. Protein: CASSSLADSYEQYF. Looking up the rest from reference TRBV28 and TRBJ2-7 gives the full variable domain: DVKVTQSSRYLVKRTGEKVFLECVQDMDHENMFWYRQDPGLGLRLIYFSYDVKMKEKGDIPEGYSVSREKKERFSLILESASTNQTSMYLCASSSLADSYEQYFGPGTRLTVT.

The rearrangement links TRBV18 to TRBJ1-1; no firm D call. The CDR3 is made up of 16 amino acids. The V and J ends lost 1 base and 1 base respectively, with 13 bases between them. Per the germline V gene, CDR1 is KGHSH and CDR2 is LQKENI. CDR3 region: CASSPRYGPGNTEAFF. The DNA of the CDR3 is TGTGCCAGCTCACCACGTTATGGGCCAGGGAACACTGAAGCTTTCTTT. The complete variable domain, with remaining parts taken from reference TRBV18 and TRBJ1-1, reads NAGVMQNPRHLVRRRGQEARLRCSPMKGHSHVYWYRQLPEEGLKFMVYLQKENIIDESGMPKERFSAEFPKEGPSILRIQQVVRGDSAAYFCASSPRYGPGNTEAFFGQGTRLTVV.

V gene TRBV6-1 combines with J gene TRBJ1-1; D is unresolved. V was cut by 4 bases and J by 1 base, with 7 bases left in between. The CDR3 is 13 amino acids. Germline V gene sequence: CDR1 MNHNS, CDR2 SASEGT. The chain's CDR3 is CASSVTANTEAFF. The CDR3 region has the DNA TGTGCCAGCAGTGTCACAGCGAACACTGAAGCTTTCTTT.

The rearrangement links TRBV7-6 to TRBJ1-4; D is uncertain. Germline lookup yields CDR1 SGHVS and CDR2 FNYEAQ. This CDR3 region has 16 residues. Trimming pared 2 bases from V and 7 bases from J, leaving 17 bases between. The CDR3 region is CASSLSARATGEKLFF. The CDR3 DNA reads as TGTGCCAGCAGCTTATCGGCGAGAGCCACGGGTGAAAAACTGTTTTTT. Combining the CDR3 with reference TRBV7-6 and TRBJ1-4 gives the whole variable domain GAGVSQSPRYKVTKRGQDVALRCDPISGHVSLYWYRQALGQGPEFLTYFNYEAQQDKSGLPNDRFSAERPEGSISTLTIQRTEQRDSAMYRCASSLSARATGEKLFFGSGTQLSVL.

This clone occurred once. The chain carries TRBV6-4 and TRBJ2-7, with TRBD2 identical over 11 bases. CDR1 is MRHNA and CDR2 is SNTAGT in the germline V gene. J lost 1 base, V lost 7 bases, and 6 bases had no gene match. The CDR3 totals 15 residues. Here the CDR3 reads CASNGGTSGSYEQYF. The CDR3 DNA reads TGTGCCAGCAATGGAGGGACTAGCGGTTCCTACGAGCAGTACTTC.

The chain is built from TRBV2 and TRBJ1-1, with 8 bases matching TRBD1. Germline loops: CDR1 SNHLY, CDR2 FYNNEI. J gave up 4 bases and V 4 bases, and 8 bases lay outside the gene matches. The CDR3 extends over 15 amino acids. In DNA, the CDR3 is TGTGCCAGCAGTGTCACAGGGGGGGGAGCCACTGAAGCTTTCTTT. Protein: CASSVTGGGATEAFF.

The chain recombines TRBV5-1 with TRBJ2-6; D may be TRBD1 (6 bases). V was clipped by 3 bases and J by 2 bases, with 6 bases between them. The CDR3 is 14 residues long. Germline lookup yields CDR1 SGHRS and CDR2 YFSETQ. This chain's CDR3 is CASSSGAGANVLTF. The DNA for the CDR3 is TGCGCCAGCAGCTCAGGGGCTGGGGCCAACGTCCTGACTTTC.

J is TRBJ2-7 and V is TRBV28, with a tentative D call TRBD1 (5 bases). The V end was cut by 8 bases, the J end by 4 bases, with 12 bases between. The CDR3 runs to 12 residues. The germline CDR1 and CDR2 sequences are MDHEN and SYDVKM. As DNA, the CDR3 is TGTGCCAGCGGAACAGGACAATACGAGCAGTACTTC. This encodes CASGTGQYEQYF.

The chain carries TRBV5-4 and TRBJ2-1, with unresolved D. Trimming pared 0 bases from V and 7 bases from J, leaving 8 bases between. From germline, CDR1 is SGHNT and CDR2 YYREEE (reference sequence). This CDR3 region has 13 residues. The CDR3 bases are TGTGCCAGCAGCTTGGCCGAACAGAATGAGCAGTTCTTC. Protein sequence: CASSLAEQNEQFF.

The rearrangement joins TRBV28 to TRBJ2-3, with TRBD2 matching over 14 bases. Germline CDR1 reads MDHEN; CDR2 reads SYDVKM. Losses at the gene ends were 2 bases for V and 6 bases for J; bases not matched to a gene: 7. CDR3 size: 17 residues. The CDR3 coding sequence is TGTGCCAGCAGTTTACCCGGACTAGCGGGAGGACTGGATACGCAGTATTTT. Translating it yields CASSLPGLAGGLDTQYF.

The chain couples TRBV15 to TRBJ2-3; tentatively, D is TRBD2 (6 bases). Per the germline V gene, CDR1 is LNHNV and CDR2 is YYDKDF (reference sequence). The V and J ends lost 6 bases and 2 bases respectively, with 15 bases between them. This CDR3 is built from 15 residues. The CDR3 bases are TGTGCCACCAGTGACCGGGACTTCCTCACAGATACGCAGTATTTT. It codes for CATSDRDFLTDTQYF.

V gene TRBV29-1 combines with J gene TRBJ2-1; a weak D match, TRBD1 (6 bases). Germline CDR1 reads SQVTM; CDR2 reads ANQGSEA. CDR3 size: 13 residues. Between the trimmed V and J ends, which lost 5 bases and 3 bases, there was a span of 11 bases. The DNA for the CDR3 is TGCAGCGTTATAGGGGGATTCTACAATGAGCAGTTCTTC. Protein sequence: CSVIGGFYNEQFF.

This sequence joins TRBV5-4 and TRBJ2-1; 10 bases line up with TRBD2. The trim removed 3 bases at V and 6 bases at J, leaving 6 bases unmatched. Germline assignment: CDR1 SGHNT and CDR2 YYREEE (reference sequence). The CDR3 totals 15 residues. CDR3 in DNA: TGTGCCAGCAGCTCGAGCGGGAGGGCCGGCAATGAGCAGTTCTTC. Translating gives CASSSSGRAGNEQFF.

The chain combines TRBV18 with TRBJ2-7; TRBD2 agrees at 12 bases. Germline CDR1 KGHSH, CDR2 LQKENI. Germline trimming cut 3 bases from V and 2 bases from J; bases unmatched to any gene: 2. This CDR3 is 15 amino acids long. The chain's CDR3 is CASSPTSGRTYEQYF. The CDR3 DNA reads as TGTGCCAGCTCACCGACTAGCGGGAGAACCTACGAGCAGTACTTC.

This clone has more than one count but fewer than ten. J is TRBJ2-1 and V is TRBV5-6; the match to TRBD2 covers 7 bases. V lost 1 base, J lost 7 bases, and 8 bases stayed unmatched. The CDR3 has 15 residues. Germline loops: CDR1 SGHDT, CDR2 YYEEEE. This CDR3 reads CASSLLTSRANEQFF. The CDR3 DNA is TGTGCCAGCAGCTTGCTGACTAGCAGAGCAAATGAGCAGTTCTTC.

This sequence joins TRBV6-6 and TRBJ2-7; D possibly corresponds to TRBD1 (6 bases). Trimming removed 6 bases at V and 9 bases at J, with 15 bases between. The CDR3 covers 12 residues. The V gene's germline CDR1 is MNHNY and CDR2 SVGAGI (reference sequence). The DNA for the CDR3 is TGTGCCAGCAGCATCCAACAGGGATCGCAGTACTTC. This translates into CASSIQQGSQYF.

The CDR3 is CASGLPGTGEILSNYEQYF. CDR3 nucleotide sequence: TGTGCTAGTGGTTTGCCCGGGACAGGGGAAATTCTTTCCAACTACGAGCAGTACTTC. The V gene is TRBV12-5, the J gene TRBJ2-7; 10 positions agree with TRBD1. With 2 bases clipped from V and 3 bases from J, the junction kept 16 bases outside the gene matches. CDR3 length equals 19 residues. The germline gives CDR1 LGHNT, CDR2 FRNRAP.

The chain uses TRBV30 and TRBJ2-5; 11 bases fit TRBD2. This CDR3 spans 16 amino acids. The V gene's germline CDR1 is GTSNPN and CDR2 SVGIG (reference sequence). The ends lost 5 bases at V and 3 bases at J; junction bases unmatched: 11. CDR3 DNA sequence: TGTGCCTGGGGGGAGAAGCCGGGACTAGCGGAAGAGACCCAGTACTTC. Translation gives CAWGEKPGLAEETQYF. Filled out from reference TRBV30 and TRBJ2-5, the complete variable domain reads SQTIHQWPATLVQPVGSPLSLECTVEGTSNPNLYWYRQAAGRGLQLLFYSVGIGQISSEVPQNLSASRPQDRQFILSSKKLLLSDSGFYLCAWGEKPGLAEETQYFGPGTRLLVL.

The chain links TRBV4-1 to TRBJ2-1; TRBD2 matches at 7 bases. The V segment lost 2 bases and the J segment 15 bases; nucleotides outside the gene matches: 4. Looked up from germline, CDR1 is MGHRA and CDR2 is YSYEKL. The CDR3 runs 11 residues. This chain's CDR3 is CASSQPGLRFF. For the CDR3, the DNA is TGCGCCAGCAGCCAACCGGGACTAAGGTTCTTC.